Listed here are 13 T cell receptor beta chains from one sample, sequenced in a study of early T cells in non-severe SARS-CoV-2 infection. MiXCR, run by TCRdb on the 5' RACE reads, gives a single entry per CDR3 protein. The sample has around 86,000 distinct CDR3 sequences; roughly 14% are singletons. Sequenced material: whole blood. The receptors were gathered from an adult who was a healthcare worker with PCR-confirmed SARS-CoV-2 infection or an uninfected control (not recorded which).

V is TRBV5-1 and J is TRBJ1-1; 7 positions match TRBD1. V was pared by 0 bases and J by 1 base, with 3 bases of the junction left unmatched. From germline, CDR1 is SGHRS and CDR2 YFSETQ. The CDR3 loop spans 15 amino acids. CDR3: CASSLGNRGNTEAFF. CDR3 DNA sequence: TGCGCCAGCAGCTTGGGAAACAGGGGGAACACTGAAGCTTTCTTT.

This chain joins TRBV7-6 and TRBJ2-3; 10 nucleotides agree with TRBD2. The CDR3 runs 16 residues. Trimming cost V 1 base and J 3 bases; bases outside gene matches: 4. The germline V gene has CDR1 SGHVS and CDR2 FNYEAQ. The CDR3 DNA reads TGTGCCAGCAGCTTAGAAGCGGGGGGGGTGACAGATACGCAGTATTTT. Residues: CASSLEAGGVTDTQYF.

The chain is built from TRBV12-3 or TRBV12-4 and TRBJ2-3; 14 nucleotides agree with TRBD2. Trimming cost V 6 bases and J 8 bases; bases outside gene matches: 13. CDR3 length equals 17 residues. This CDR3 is CASSLRLAGGPGATQYF. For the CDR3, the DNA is TGTGCCAGCAGCCTAAGACTAGCGGGGGGGCCTGGTGCTACGCAGTATTTT.

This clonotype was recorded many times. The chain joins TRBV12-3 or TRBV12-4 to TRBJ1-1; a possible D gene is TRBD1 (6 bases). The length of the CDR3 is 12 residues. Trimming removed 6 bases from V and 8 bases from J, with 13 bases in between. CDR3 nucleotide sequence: TGTGCCAGCAGAATGATCACAGGGGAAGCTTTCTTT. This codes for CASRMITGEAFF.

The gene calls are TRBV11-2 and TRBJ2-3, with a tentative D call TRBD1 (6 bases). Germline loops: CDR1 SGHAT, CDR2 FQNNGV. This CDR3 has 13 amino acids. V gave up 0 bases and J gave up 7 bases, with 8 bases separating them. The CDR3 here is CASSLDRGYTQYF. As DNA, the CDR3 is TGTGCCAGCAGCTTAGACAGGGGATATACGCAGTATTTT.

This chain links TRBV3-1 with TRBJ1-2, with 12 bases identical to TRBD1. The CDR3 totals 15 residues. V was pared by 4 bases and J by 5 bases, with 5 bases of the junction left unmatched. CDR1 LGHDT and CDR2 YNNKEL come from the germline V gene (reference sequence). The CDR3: CASSPGTGGGYGYTF. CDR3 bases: TGTGCCAGCAGCCCAGGGACAGGGGGCGGTTATGGCTACACCTTC.

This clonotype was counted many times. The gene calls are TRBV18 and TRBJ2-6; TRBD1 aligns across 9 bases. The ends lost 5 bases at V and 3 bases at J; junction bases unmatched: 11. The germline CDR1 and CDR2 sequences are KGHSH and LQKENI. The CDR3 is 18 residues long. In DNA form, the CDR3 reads TGTGCCAGCTCAAAGCAGGGACAGGGTTCGATTGGGGCCAACGTCCTGACTTTC. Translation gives CASSKQGQGSIGANVLTF.

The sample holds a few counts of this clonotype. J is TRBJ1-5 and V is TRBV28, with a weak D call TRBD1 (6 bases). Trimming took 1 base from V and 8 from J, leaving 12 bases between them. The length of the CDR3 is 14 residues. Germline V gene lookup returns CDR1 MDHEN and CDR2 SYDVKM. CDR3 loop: CASSLSVPGEPQHF. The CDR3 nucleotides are TGTGCCAGCAGTTTATCAGTGCCAGGGGAGCCCCAGCATTTT.

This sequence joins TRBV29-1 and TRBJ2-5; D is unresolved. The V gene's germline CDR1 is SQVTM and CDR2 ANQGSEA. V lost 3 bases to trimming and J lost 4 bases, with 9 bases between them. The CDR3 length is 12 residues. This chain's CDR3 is CSVDRVGETQYF. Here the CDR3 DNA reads TGCAGCGTTGACCGGGTTGGAGAGACCCAGTACTTC.

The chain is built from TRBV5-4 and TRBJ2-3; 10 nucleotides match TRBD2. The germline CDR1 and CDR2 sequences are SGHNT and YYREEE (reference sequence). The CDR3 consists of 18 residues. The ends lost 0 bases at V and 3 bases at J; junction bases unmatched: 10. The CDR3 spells CASSLVAGGLGSTDTQYF. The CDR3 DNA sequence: TGTGCCAGCAGCTTGGTAGCGGGGGGCCTAGGTTCGACAGATACGCAGTATTTT.

The CDR3 DNA follows: TGTGCCAGCAGTGAATCTAGCCCCGTCACAGATACGCAGTATTTT. Translated, it gives CASSESSPVTDTQYF. This chain connects TRBV2 to TRBJ2-3; perhaps TRBD2 as D (5 bases). Trimming shortened V by 2 bases and J by 2 bases, and 11 bases separated the two germline ends. Germline values: CDR1 SNHLY, CDR2 FYNNEI. The CDR3 totals 15 residues.

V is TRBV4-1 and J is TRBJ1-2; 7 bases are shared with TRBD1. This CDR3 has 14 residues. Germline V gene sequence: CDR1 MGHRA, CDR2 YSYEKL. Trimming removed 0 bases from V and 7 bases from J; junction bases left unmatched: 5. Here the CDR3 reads CASSQEGQSSGYTF. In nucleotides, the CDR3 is TGCGCCAGCAGCCAAGAGGGACAGTCGAGTGGCTACACCTTC.

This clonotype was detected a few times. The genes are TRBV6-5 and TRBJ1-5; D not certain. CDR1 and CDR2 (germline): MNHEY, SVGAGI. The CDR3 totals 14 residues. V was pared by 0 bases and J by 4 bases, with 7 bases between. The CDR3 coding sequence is TGTGCCAGCAGTTACTCGATGGGGAATCAGCCCCAGCATTTT. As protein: CASSYSMGNQPQHF.